The 24 T cell receptor beta chains in this list originate from one sample, sequenced in a study of blood T cell repertoires in COVID-19. TCRdb's table, derived via immunoSEQ multiplex PCR, lists solely in-frame clones and lacks some. The sample yields about 210,000 clones, approximately 80% seen once. The source material was peripheral blood. The receptors derive from a man aged 35-49 years who had recovered from COVID-19.

The chain employs TRBV29-1 and TRBJ2-3, with D maybe TRBD2 (7 bases). This CDR3 has 14 amino acids. Germline assignment: CDR1 SQVTM and CDR2 ANQGSEA. V was pared by 4 bases and J by 10 bases, with 21 bases between. CDR3 protein: CSVAGTTLEGAQYF. The CDR3 DNA reads as TGCAGCGTTGCCGGGACTACATTGGAGGGGGCGCAGTATTTT.

The chain combines TRBV27 with TRBJ1-2; D gene uncertain. Trimming cost V 5 bases and J 2 bases, with 15 bases left between them. Germline CDR1 reads MNHEY; CDR2 reads SMNVEV (reference sequence). The length of the CDR3 is 15 residues. Here the CDR3 reads CASSLRHPSNYGYTF. As DNA, the CDR3 is TGTGCCAGCAGTCTACGACACCCATCCAACTATGGCTACACCTTC.

This chain joins TRBV5-1 and TRBJ2-2; D is perhaps TRBD1 (6 bases). The CDR3 spans 16 residues. CDR1 is SGHRS, CDR2 YFSETQ, per germline. Trimming pared 4 bases from V and 0 bases from J, leaving 13 bases between. The chain's CDR3 is CASSPDRFANTGELFF. CDR3 coding DNA: TGCGCCAGCAGCCCTGACAGGTTCGCGAACACCGGGGAGCTGTTTTTT.

This clone was detected only a few times. The J gene is TRBJ2-1, the V gene TRBV3-1 (or the pseudogene TRBV3-2), with D hard to call. CDR1 and CDR2 from the germline V gene are LGHDT and YNNKEL (reference sequence). Trimming pared 0 bases from V and 7 bases from J, leaving 7 bases between. This CDR3 contains 13 residues. The CDR3 loop reads CASSQDRLNEQFF. Written as DNA, the CDR3 is TGTGCCAGCAGCCAAGATAGATTGAATGAGCAGTTCTTC.

The V gene is TRBV12-3 or TRBV12-4, the J gene TRBJ1-2, with 11 positions matching TRBD1. CDR3 length equals 13 residues. V shed 6 bases and J 7 bases; nucleotides not matched to a gene: 4. The DNA of the CDR3 is TGTGCCAGCAGCCTCGGGACAGGGGGTGGCTACACCTTC. This encodes CASSLGTGGGYTF.

The chain combines TRBV7-2 with TRBJ2-1; 10 bases fit TRBD2. CDR1 SGHTA and CDR2 FQGNSA come from the germline V gene. V was clipped by 5 bases and J by 8 bases; unmatched bases: 9. This CDR3 comprises 15 residues. DNA for the CDR3: TGTGCCAGCAGCCCTAGCGGGAGACTTGCTTATGAGCAGTTCTTC. This codes for CASSPSGRLAYEQFF.

This clone was counted only a few times. The chain employs TRBV14 and TRBJ1-2; a possible D gene is TRBD1 (5 bases). The CDR3 loop spans 12 amino acids. In germline, CDR1 is SGHDN, CDR2 FVKESK. Trimming cost V 6 bases and J 3 bases, with 8 bases left between them. The CDR3 spells CASRGTDYGYTF. The CDR3 region has the DNA TGTGCCAGCAGGGGGACTGACTATGGCTACACCTTC.

This rearrangement joins TRBV30 to TRBJ2-1; TRBD2 aligns across 8 bases. Germline lookup yields CDR1 GTSNPN and CDR2 SVGIG (reference sequence). The J segment lost 7 bases and the V segment lost 2 bases, leaving 16 bases of the junction unmatched. This CDR3 comprises 17 residues. The CDR3 is CAWSTIKPGLGMNEQFF. CDR3 nucleotides: TGTGCCTGGAGTACTATAAAACCGGGACTAGGCATGAATGAGCAGTTCTTC.

The gene calls are TRBV6-5 and TRBJ1-6; 9 nucleotides agree with TRBD1. This CDR3 is 13 amino acids long. The germline CDR1 and CDR2 sequences are MNHEY and SVGAGI. Losses at the gene ends were 6 bases for V and 10 bases for J; bases not matched to a gene: 4. CDR3 sequence (DNA): TGTGCCAGCAGCCGGGACAGGGACTCACCCCTCCACTTT. Its translation is CASSRDRDSPLHF.

This clone was recorded once. The J gene is TRBJ2-7, the V gene TRBV13; a possible D gene is TRBD1 (6 bases). Germline CDR1 reads PRHDT; CDR2 reads FYEKMQ (reference sequence). This CDR3 has 14 amino acids. Trimming cost V 5 bases and J 3 bases, with 14 bases left between them. CDR3 in amino acids: CASSATKQGYEQYF. The CDR3 DNA is TGTGCCAGCAGCGCAACCAAACAGGGCTACGAGCAGTACTTC.

The genes are TRBV30 and TRBJ1-6; 9 bases fit TRBD1. V lost 5 bases to trimming and J lost 8 bases; unmatched junction nucleotides: 4. The CDR3 contains 13 residues. Germline V gene sequence: CDR1 GTSNPN, CDR2 SVGIG (reference sequence). CDR3 bases: TGTGCCTGGGACGGACAGGGGTATTCACCCCTCCACTTT. Translation: CAWDGQGYSPLHF.

With respect to this clone: The same CDR3 arises from other DNA sequences in this sample as well. The J gene is TRBJ2-7, the V gene TRBV2; 7 bases map to TRBD1. CDR3 length equals 14 residues. Germline CDR1 and CDR2: SNHLY and FYNNEI. The V segment lost 2 bases and the J segment 3 bases; nucleotides outside the gene matches: 4. The CDR3 sequence is CASSELGQNYEQYF. For the CDR3, the DNA is TGTGCCAGCAGTGAACTGGGACAGAACTACGAGCAGTACTTC.

This chain links TRBV4-3 with TRBJ2-7; D remains unclear. The V gene's germline CDR1 is LGHNA and CDR2 YSLEER. The ends were cut back, 1 base at V and 0 bases at J, with 7 bases in the middle. CDR3 size: 14 residues. DNA of the CDR3: TGCGCCAGCAGCCAAGGCCCTAGCTCCTACGAGCAGTACTTC. This encodes CASSQGPSSYEQYF.

The V gene is TRBV5-6, the J gene TRBJ2-7; 10 bases map to TRBD1. Losses at the gene ends were 2 bases for V and 0 bases for J; bases not matched to a gene: 2. CDR1 and CDR2 (germline): SGHDT, YYEEEE. This CDR3 has 15 amino acids. Here the CDR3 DNA reads TGTGCCAGCAGCTTAGGGACAGGGGTCTCCTACGAGCAGTACTTC. This translates into CASSLGTGVSYEQYF. The variable domain in full, with the rest retrieved from reference TRBV5-6 and TRBJ2-7, is DAGVTQSPTHLIKTRGQQVTLRCSPKSGHDTVSWYQQALGQGPQFIFQYYEEEERQRGNFPDRFSGHQFPNYSSELNVNALLLGDSALYLCASSLGTGVSYEQYFGPGTRLTVT.

This clone was seen at least ten times. This chain uses TRBV4-1 with TRBJ1-3; D gene unclear. This CDR3 contains 15 residues. The V end lost 2 bases, the J end lost 0 bases, and 8 bases lay between the germline ends. Germline CDR1 MGHRA, CDR2 YSYEKL. The CDR3 protein is CASSQWLASGNTIYF. CDR3 bases: TGCGCCAGCAGCCAATGGTTAGCCTCTGGAAACACCATATATTTT.

The sample holds a few counts of this clone. This sequence joins TRBV19 and TRBJ1-4; D unclear. The germline V and J ends were trimmed by 3 bases and 8 bases, with 13 bases remaining between them. CDR3 length: 14 residues. CDR1 is LNHDA, CDR2 SQIVND, per germline (reference sequence). The DNA of the CDR3 is TGTGCCAGTAGTATGGGAGGGTTCAACGAAAAACTGTTTTTT. This gives the protein CASSMGGFNEKLFF.

This clone is a singleton in its sample. The gene calls are TRBV27 and TRBJ2-6; possibly TRBD2 for D (6 bases). V was clipped by 8 bases and J by 3 bases, with 14 bases between them. CDR1 MNHEY and CDR2 SMNVEV come from the germline V gene (reference sequence). The CDR3 is 15 amino acids. The CDR3, as DNA: TGTGCCAGCGGGAGGCAGGCGGTTGGGGCCAACGTCCTGACTTTC. This encodes CASGRQAVGANVLTF.

This clone was detected only a few times. The chain links TRBV3-1 (or the pseudogene TRBV3-2) to TRBJ1-1; possible D gene TRBD1, 5 bases. Germline CDR1 and CDR2: LGHDT and YNNKEL (reference sequence). This CDR3 is 17 amino acids long. V was shortened by 1 base and J by 0 bases, with 15 bases between the two germline ends. CDR3 in DNA: TGTGCCAGCAGCCAAGGACAGAACTTAGTTATGAACACTGAAGCTTTCTTT. Translating it yields CASSQGQNLVMNTEAFF.

This rearrangement joins TRBV29-1 to TRBJ2-5, with D possibly being TRBD1 (5 bases). Germline-derived CDR1 and CDR2 are SQVTM and ANQGSEA. The CDR3 totals 13 residues. V dropped 5 bases and J dropped 5 bases, with 15 bases sitting between them. The CDR3 DNA follows: TGCAGCGTTCAGGGTCCTATTTGGGAGACCCAGTACTTC. Translation: CSVQGPIWETQYF.

The V call is TRBV9, the J call TRBJ2-2; the match to TRBD2 covers 8 bases. CDR3 length equals 15 residues. Germline assignment: CDR1 SGDLS and CDR2 YYNGEE. With V trimmed by 2 bases and J by 0 bases, 0 bases remained unmatched. CDR3 sequence (DNA): TGTGCCAGCAGCGTTAGCGGGGCGAACACCGGGGAGCTGTTTTTT. Translating gives CASSVSGANTGELFF.

The J gene is TRBJ2-7, the V gene TRBV7-8, with 10 bases fitting TRBD2. The CDR3 is 15 residues long. Germline V gene data show CDR1 as SGHVS and CDR2 as FQNEAQ. V lost 4 bases, J lost 3 bases, and 6 bases stayed unmatched. The CDR3 DNA reads TGTGCCAGCAGCTCAAAGCGGGGGGGGATCTACGAGCAGTACTTC. Translated, it gives CASSSKRGGIYEQYF.

This sequence joins TRBV6-6 and TRBJ2-7; 8 bases are a match to TRBD1. J gave up 4 bases and V 6 bases, and 14 bases lay outside the gene matches. The CDR3 spans 16 residues. CDR1 and CDR2 from the germline V gene are MNHNY and SVGAGI (reference sequence). The CDR3 is CASSPLPGQVPYEQYF. DNA for the CDR3: TGTGCCAGCAGCCCATTGCCGGGACAGGTCCCTTACGAGCAGTACTTC.

The chain combines TRBV4-3 with TRBJ1-4; D is perhaps TRBD1 (6 bases). The germline V and J ends were trimmed by 1 base and 7 bases, with 13 bases remaining between them. The CDR3 extends over 15 amino acids. Germline assignment: CDR1 LGHNA and CDR2 YSLEER. The DNA of the CDR3 is TGCGCCAGCAGCCAAGGTACAGGGAGTAGTGAAAAACTGTTTTTT. Protein product: CASSQGTGSSEKLFF.

The chain recombines TRBV27 with TRBJ2-7; a possible D gene is TRBD2 (5 bases). Per germline, CDR1 MNHEY and CDR2 SMNVEV (reference sequence). V dropped 2 bases and J dropped 1 base, with 15 bases sitting between them. The CDR3 runs 16 residues. The CDR3 coding sequence is TGTGCCAGCAGTTTAGAACCGGGAAGAGGGTCCTACGAGCAGTACTTC. This sequence encodes CASSLEPGRGSYEQYF.